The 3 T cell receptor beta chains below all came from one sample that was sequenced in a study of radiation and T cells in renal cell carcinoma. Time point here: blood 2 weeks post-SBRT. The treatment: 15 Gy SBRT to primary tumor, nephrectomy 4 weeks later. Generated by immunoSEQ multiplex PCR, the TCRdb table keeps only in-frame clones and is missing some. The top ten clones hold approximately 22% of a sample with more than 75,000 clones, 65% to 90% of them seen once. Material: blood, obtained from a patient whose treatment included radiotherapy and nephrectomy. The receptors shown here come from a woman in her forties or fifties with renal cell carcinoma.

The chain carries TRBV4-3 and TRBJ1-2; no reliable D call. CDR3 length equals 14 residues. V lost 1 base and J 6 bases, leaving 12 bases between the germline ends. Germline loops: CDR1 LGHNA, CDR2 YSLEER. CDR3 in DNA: TGCGCCAGCAGCCAAGGGAAGTTCCTCGATGGCTACACCTTC. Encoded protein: CASSQGKFLDGYTF.

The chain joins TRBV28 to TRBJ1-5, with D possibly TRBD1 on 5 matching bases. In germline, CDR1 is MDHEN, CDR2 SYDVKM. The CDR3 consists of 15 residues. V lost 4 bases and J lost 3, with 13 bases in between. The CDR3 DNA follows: TGTGCCAGCAGTTCCCCCGGGACCTACAATCAGCCCCAGCATTTT. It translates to CASSSPGTYNQPQHF.

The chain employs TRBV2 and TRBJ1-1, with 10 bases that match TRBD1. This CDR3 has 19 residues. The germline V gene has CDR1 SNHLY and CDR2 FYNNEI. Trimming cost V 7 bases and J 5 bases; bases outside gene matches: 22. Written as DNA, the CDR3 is TGTGCCAGCATCAGAGACAGGGGGCGAGCAAGGCTGTCTGGGACTGAAGCTTTCTTT. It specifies CASIRDRGRARLSGTEAFF.